These T cell receptor beta chains were read from a single sample in a study of cytomegalovirus exposure and HLA in healthy donors. Libraries were prepared by immunoSEQ multiplex PCR; TCRdb keeps only in-frame clonotypes and omits some of them. The table has approximately 82,000 clones, around 79% seen once. The sequencing input was PBMCs. These TCRs come from a man in his forties in good health and CMV-seronegative. Both conserved end residues are part of each CDR3. The D gene is left open where the match is weak. Part of the rows lack a size; the others show once, few, many or a class for expanded clones.

cdr3_nt cdr3_aa j_call cdr3_length clone_size v_call d_call
TGTGCCAGCAGCTTAGGTTCGGCCTACGAGCAGTACTTC CASSLGSAYEQYF TRBJ2-7 13 NA TRBV7-3 NA
TGCGCCAGCAGCGCCCGGGACAGGAGGGAGACCCAGTACTTC CASSARDRRETQYF TRBJ2-5 14 few TRBV5-1 TRBD1
TGCGCCAGCAGTGGGTCTAGCGGGAGGGCCAATGAGCAGTTCTTC CASSGSSGRANEQFF TRBJ2-1 15 NA TRBV10-2 TRBD2
TGTGCCAGTAGTGGGACGGACAGGGGGCCGTCCGGGGAGCTGTTTTTT CASSGTDRGPSGELFF TRBJ2-2 16 NA TRBV19 TRBD1
TGTGCCAGCAGCTTAAGGGGGCGCGGGGTTGCCTACGAGCAGTACTTC CASSLRGRGVAYEQYF TRBJ2-7 16 few TRBV11-2 NA
TGTGCCAGCAGCCCCGGGAGCGGTTTGTACGAGCAGTACTTC CASSPGSGLYEQYF TRBJ2-7 14 NA TRBV5-5 NA
TGTGCCAGCAGCTTACTCCCCACAGATACGCAGTATTTT CASSLLPTDTQYF TRBJ2-3 13 NA TRBV11-3 NA
TGTGCCAGCTCACCTTTCCGGGACACCAGCTCCTACGAGCAGTACTTC CASSPFRDTSSYEQYF TRBJ2-7 16 NA TRBV18 NA
TGCGCCAGCCGTCGAGGGGGATTAATGTCAGATACGCAGTATTTT CASRRGGLMSDTQYF TRBJ2-3 15 once TRBV4-1 NA
TGTGCCAGCAGTTTATCTAAACAGGTGAACACTGAAGCTTTCTTT CASSLSKQVNTEAFF TRBJ1-1 15 NA TRBV27 NA
TGTGCCAGCAGCTTAACCGGGACTAGCGACTACGAGCAGTACTTC CASSLTGTSDYEQYF TRBJ2-7 15 once TRBV11-2 TRBD2
TGTGCCAGCAGTGAAGTCGGTGGGACTCTCTACAATGAGCAGTTCTTC CASSEVGGTLYNEQFF TRBJ2-1 16 few TRBV6-1 NA
TGTGCCAGCAGCCCCCTGGACACCTTACCCGGAGATACGCAGTATTTT CASSPLDTLPGDTQYF TRBJ2-3 16 NA TRBV7-9 NA
TGTGCCAGCTCGGAGAGGGGGACGGAAGCTGAAGCTTTCTTT CASSERGTEAEAFF TRBJ1-1 14 NA TRBV5-4 NA
TGCAGCGTTGAAGATTCAAGGAGTCACGCTTTCTTT CSVEDSRSHAFF TRBJ1-1 12 NA TRBV29-1 NA
TGTGCCAGCAGAGTCGGGGACTCCTACAATGAGCAGTTCTTC CASRVGDSYNEQFF TRBJ2-1 14 once TRBV9 NA
TGTGCCAGCGGAGGGGCCCCTGGAAACACCATATATTTT CASGGAPGNTIYF TRBJ1-3 13 few TRBV25-1 NA
TGTGCCAGCATACTAGCGGGAGCCCAAAATGAGCAGTTCTTC CASILAGAQNEQFF TRBJ2-1 14 NA TRBV6-6 TRBD2
TGTGCCAGCAGCGTAGGGTTAGCGGGAGGAGACACCGGGGAGCTGTTTTTT CASSVGLAGGDTGELFF TRBJ2-2 17 few TRBV9 TRBD2
TGTGCCAGCAGCTTAAGACAGGGTAGCACAGATACGCAGTATTTT CASSLRQGSTDTQYF TRBJ2-3 15 NA TRBV5-4 TRBD1
TGTGCCAGTAGACCTACTCCGACAGGGCTAGAGCAGTACTTC CASRPTPTGLEQYF TRBJ2-5 14 NA TRBV19 TRBD1
TGTGCCACTCTAGACAGGGACCACGGAAACACCATATATTTT CATLDRDHGNTIYF TRBJ1-3 14 once TRBV5-4 TRBD1
TGTGCCAGCAGCCCGACAGGGACCGAGCAGTACTTC CASSPTGTEQYF TRBJ2-7 12 NA TRBV6-5 TRBD1